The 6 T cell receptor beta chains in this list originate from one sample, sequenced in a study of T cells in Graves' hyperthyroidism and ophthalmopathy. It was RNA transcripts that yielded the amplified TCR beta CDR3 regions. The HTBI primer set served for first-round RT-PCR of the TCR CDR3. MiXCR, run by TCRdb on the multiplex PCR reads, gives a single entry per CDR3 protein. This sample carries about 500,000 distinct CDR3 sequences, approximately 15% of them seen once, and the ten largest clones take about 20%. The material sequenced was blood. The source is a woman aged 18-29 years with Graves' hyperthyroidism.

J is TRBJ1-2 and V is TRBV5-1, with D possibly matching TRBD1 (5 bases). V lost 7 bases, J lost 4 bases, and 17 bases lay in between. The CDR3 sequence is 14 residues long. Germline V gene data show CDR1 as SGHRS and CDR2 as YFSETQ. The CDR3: CASAPGADSYGYTF. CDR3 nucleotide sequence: TGCGCCAGCGCTCCTGGGGCAGACTCCTATGGCTACACCTTC.

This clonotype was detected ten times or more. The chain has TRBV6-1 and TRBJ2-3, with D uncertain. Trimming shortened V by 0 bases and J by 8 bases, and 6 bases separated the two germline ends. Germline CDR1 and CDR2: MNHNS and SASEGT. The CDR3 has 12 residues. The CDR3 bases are TGTGCCAGCAGTGAAGCAGACCCTACGCAGTATTTT. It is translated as CASSEADPTQYF.

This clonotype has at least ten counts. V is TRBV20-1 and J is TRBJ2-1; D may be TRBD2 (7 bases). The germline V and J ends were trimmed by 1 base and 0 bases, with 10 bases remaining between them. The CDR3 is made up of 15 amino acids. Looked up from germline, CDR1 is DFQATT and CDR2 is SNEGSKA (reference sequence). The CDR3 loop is CSARGGGNSYNEQFF. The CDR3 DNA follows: TGCAGTGCTAGAGGGGGGGGCAACTCCTACAATGAGCAGTTCTTC.

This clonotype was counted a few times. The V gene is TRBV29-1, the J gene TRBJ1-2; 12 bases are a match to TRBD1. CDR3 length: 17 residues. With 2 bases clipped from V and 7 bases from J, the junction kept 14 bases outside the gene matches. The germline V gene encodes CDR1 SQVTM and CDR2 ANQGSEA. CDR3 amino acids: CSVESGGTGGRAGGYTF. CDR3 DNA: TGCAGCGTTGAATCCGGCGGGACAGGGGGCCGTGCTGGTGGCTACACCTTC.

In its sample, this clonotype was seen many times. The CDR3: CSARDRSPRSYNEQFF. Here the CDR3 DNA reads TGCAGTGCTAGAGATCGTAGCCCGAGATCCTACAATGAGCAGTTCTTC. The chain employs TRBV20-1 and TRBJ2-1; D gene uncertain. The germline CDR1 and CDR2 sequences are DFQATT and SNEGSKA (reference sequence). Trimming stripped 0 bases from V and 1 base from J, with 13 bases between. The CDR3 length is 16 residues.

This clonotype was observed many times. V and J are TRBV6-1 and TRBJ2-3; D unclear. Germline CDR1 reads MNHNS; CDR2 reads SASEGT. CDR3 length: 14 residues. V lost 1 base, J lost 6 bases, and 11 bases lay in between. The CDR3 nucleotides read TGTGCCAGCAGTGAAGGGATAAATGTGGATACGCAGTATTTT. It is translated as CASSEGINVDTQYF.